The clone carrying this T cell receptor (beta chain) was observed many times. The data belong to a study of blood T cells in healthy people across ages. A second PCR of about 6 to 12 cycles used a sample-barcoded 5' primer and a J-beta primer mix. One entry per CDR3 protein, called by TCRdb with MiXCR from the 5' RACE reads. Here the sample spans some 1.8 million distinct CDR3 sequences, roughly two fifths being singletons. The sequence derives from a human donor in good health. The sequenced material came from blood.

The CDR3: CSAGTGTSQPQHF. CDR3 DNA: TGCAGTGCGGGGACAGGGACGAGTCAGCCCCAGCATTTT. The chain is built from TRBV20-1 and TRBJ1-5, with TRBD1 identical over 9 bases. This CDR3 is 13 amino acids long. Looked up from germline, CDR1 is DFQATT and CDR2 is SNEGSKA (reference sequence). V shed 6 bases and J 6 bases; nucleotides not matched to a gene: 6.